These T cell receptor beta chains were read from a single sample in a study of T cells in Graves' hyperthyroidism and ophthalmopathy. TCRdb passed the multiplex PCR reads through MiXCR, listing each CDR3 protein once. The repertoire has hundreds of thousands of distinct CDR3 sequences, about 15% of them found once; the top ten carry 30% to 35%. Sequenced sample: blood. All receptors come from a woman between 25 and 40 years old with Graves' hyperthyroidism. CDR3s include the opening cysteine and the closing phenylalanine or tryptophan. The D gene is left open where the match is weak. Clone size appears in some rows only: once, few, many, or a class for an expanded clone.

d_call	clone_size	v_call	j_call	cdr3_aa	cdr3_nt
NA	many	TRBV3-1	TRBJ2-1	CASSQEPGGIWDNEQFF	TGTGCCAGCAGCCAAGAACCGGGTGGAATATGGGACAATGAGCAGTTCTTC
NA	many	TRBV5-1	TRBJ2-3	CASSLDGSTDTQYF	TGCGCCAGCAGCTTGGACGGCAGCACAGATACGCAGTATTTT
NA	many	TRBV30	TRBJ2-7	CAWSRTSREQYF	TGTGCCTGGAGCCGAACTAGCCGCGAGCAGTACTTC
NA	many	TRBV15	TRBJ2-7	CATSAQTSSYEQYF	TGTGCCACCAGTGCCCAAACCAGCTCCTACGAGCAGTACTTC
TRBD1	many	TRBV3-1	TRBJ2-7	CASSPVGSGTVYEQYF	TGTGCCAGCAGCCCAGTCGGTTCCGGGACAGTCTACGAGCAGTACTTC
NA	many	TRBV30	TRBJ1-3	CAWTPFSSGNTIYF	TGTGCCTGGACGCCGTTTTCCTCTGGAAACACCATATATTTT
TRBD1	NA	TRBV19	TRBJ2-7	CASVPRTGSFYEQYF	TGTGCCAGTGTCCCACGGACAGGGTCTTTCTACGAGCAGTACTTC
TRBD1	many	TRBV9	TRBJ2-3	CASSPRDRKSTDTQYF	TGTGCCAGCAGCCCCCGGGACAGAAAGAGCACAGATACGCAGTATTTT
TRBD1	many	TRBV5-1	TRBJ1-1	CASSFQGTENTEAFF	TGCGCCAGCAGCTTTCAAGGGACAGAGAACACTGAAGCTTTCTTT
NA	few	TRBV4-2	TRBJ1-2	CASSQEGTVNYGYTF	TGTGCCAGCAGCCAAGAGGGGACGGTCAACTATGGCTACACCTTC
NA	many	TRBV24-1	TRBJ1-2	CATSAPGYGYTF	TGTGCCACCAGTGCTCCTGGCTATGGCTACACCTTC
TRBD1	NA	TRBV29-1	TRBJ2-1	CSVAGQGSSYNEQFF	TGCAGCGTTGCCGGACAGGGAAGCTCCTACAATGAGCAGTTCTTC
TRBD2	many	TRBV7-3	TRBJ2-1	CASSPGRNEQFF	TGTGCCAGCAGCCCCGGGAGGAATGAGCAGTTCTTC
TRBD2	many	TRBV28	TRBJ2-2	CASSLAGVRTGELFF	TGTGCCAGCAGTCTAGCGGGAGTCCGCACCGGGGAGCTGTTTTTT
TRBD2	NA	TRBV6-1	TRBJ2-1	CASSEVRVLAVNDNEQFF	TGTGCCAGCAGTGAAGTAAGGGTCCTAGCGGTAAACGACAATGAGCAGTTCTTC
NA	many	TRBV2	TRBJ1-2	CASSEAQGLNGYTF	TGTGCCAGCAGTGAAGCGCAAGGGCTCAATGGCTACACCTTC
NA	NA	TRBV13	TRBJ2-1	CASSLGPRGPYNEQFF	TGTGCCAGCAGCTTAGGCCCGCGGGGCCCCTACAATGAGCAGTTCTTC
NA	few	TRBV7-9	TRBJ1-1	CASSSQQGHFTEAFF	TGTGCCAGCAGCTCACAACAGGGACACTTCACTGAAGCTTTCTTT
NA	NA	TRBV20-1	TRBJ1-4	CSALMAEKATNEKLFF	TGCAGTGCTTTAATGGCGGAGAAAGCAACTAATGAAAAACTGTTTTTT
NA	many	TRBV6-1	TRBJ2-7	CASSGGTRYEQYF	TGTGCCAGCAGTGGGGGGACTCGCTACGAGCAGTACTTC
NA	few	TRBV29-1	TRBJ2-5	CSVAEEQETQYF	TGCAGCGTCGCAGAAGAACAAGAGACCCAGTACTTC
NA	few	TRBV20-1	TRBJ2-1	CSARIPGPHEQFF	TGCAGTGCTAGAATCCCCGGCCCGCATGAGCAGTTCTTC
NA	many	TRBV3-1	TRBJ2-5	CASSQEGRAGETQYF	TGTGCCAGCAGCCAAGAGGGCAGGGCGGGAGAGACCCAGTACTTC
NA	many	TRBV27	TRBJ1-1	CASSFEGGRAFF	TGTGCCAGCAGTTTTGAGGGGGGCAGAGCTTTCTTT
NA	many	TRBV15	TRBJ1-5	CATSRAGNSNQPQHF	TGTGCCACCAGCAGAGCAGGGAATAGCAATCAGCCCCAGCATTTT
NA	many	TRBV7-6	TRBJ2-3	CASSLGGASTDTQYF	TGTGCCAGCAGCTTAGGCGGAGCTAGCACAGATACGCAGTATTTT
NA	many	TRBV12-3/TRBV12-4	TRBJ2-1	CASSLAPGRTAYNEQFF	TGTGCCAGCAGTTTAGCCCCGGGGCGGACTGCTTACAATGAGCAGTTCTTC
NA	few	TRBV19	TRBJ1-1	CASGNQGFGTEAFF	TGTGCCAGTGGAAACCAGGGGTTTGGGACTGAAGCTTTCTTT
NA	many	TRBV11-1	TRBJ2-5	CASSSAGTPGEAQYF	TGTGCCAGCAGCTCCGCGGGGACACCTGGTGAGGCCCAGTACTTC
NA	few	TRBV12-3/TRBV12-4	TRBJ2-3	CASSLGAGGGTDTQYF	TGTGCCAGCAGTTTAGGAGCAGGTGGGGGCACAGATACGCAGTATTTT
NA	NA	TRBV5-1	TRBJ1-2	CASSPETGGSYGYTF	TGCGCCAGCAGCCCGGAGACAGGTGGTTCCTATGGCTACACCTTC
NA	many	TRBV18	TRBJ1-6	CASSPRTEDSPLHF	TGTGCCAGCTCACCACGGACAGAGGATTCACCCCTCCACTTT
TRBD2	NA	TRBV7-6	TRBJ2-7	CASSLGGGTVPYEQYF	TGTGCCAGCAGCCTCGGCGGGGGGACGGTACCCTACGAGCAGTACTTC
TRBD2	NA	TRBV28	TRBJ2-3	CASSSGLADTDTQYF	TGTGCCAGCAGTTCAGGACTAGCGGACACAGATACGCAGTATTTT
TRBD1	many	TRBV7-2	TRBJ2-7	CASSKPGQGYEQYF	TGTGCCAGCAGCAAACCGGGACAGGGGTACGAGCAGTACTTC
TRBD2	many	TRBV20-1	TRBJ2-3	CSATSGRGTDTQYF	TGCAGTGCTACTAGCGGGAGGGGCACAGATACGCAGTATTTT
TRBD1	many	TRBV15	TRBJ2-7	CATSRDRGPPYEQYF	TGTGCCACCAGCAGAGACAGGGGGCCCCCCTACGAGCAGTACTTC
NA	NA	TRBV5-1	TRBJ2-1	CASSFTGEPDEQFF	TGCGCCAGCAGCTTTACGGGGGAGCCAGATGAGCAGTTCTTC
NA	many	TRBV28	TRBJ1-5	CASSLDYVSNQPQHF	TGTGCCAGCAGTTTGGATTACGTGAGCAATCAGCCCCAGCATTTT
TRBD1	many	TRBV5-6	TRBJ2-7	CASSLAAGGSISYEQYF	TGTGCCAGCAGCTTGGCCGCAGGGGGAAGCATCTCCTACGAGCAGTACTTC
TRBD1	many	TRBV15	TRBJ2-1	CATSIRPGQGHHGEQFF	TGTGCCACCAGCATACGACCGGGACAGGGGCATCATGGTGAGCAGTTCTTC
NA	NA	TRBV4-2	TRBJ2-7	CASSYRPRGDEQYF	TGTGCCAGCAGCTATCGTCCCAGGGGGGATGAGCAGTACTTC
NA	NA	TRBV6-4	TRBJ2-1	CASSARTAQSSYNEQFF	TGTGCCAGCAGTGCCCGGACAGCTCAGAGCTCCTACAATGAGCAGTTCTTC
NA	many	TRBV6-2/TRBV6-3	TRBJ2-1	CASSYSAPSSYNEQFF	TGTGCCAGCAGTTACTCTGCGCCCTCCTCCTACAATGAGCAGTTCTTC
NA	NA	TRBV7-9	TRBJ2-5	CASSLDPGVAQYF	TGTGCCAGCAGCTTAGACCCAGGGGTGGCCCAGTACTTC
NA	many	TRBV5-1	TRBJ2-7	CASSLDGASPNEQYF	TGCGCCAGCAGCTTGGATGGGGCGTCTCCCAACGAGCAGTACTTC
TRBD2	NA	TRBV10-2	TRBJ2-5	CASSEPAGGPETQYF	TGCGCCAGCAGTGAGCCGGCGGGAGGGCCGGAGACCCAGTACTTC
TRBD1	many	TRBV12-3/TRBV12-4	TRBJ1-1	CASLDRGAQSTEAFF	TGTGCCAGCCTCGACAGGGGGGCCCAATCGACTGAAGCTTTCTTT